The 14 T cell receptor beta chains reported below all come from one sample, sequenced in a study of T cell responses to AZD1222 COVID-19 vaccine. Using immunoSEQ multiplex PCR, the repertoire was profiled, and TCRdb retains in-frame clones only, with some absent. The sample carries 140,000 to 150,000 clones, approximately 88% recorded once. Sequencing used peripheral blood, obtained on day 0 of AZD1222 vaccination. The receptor set was obtained from an adult in good health.

The chain couples TRBV24-1 to TRBJ1-5, with D tentatively TRBD1 (6 bases). CDR1 and CDR2 (germline): KGHDR, SFDVKD. The CDR3 is 12 residues long. V lost 10 bases and J 6 bases, leaving 12 bases between the germline ends. In DNA form, the CDR3 reads TGTGCCACAACACAGGGATCTCAGCCCCAGCATTTT. Its protein product is CATTQGSQPQHF.

This clone has just a few counts. The chain carries TRBV6-5 and TRBJ1-1, with D perhaps matching TRBD1 (6 bases). The V end lost 6 bases, the J end lost 4 bases, and 15 bases lay between the germline ends. The CDR3 totals 14 residues. Looked up from germline, CDR1 is MNHEY and CDR2 is SVGAGI. CDR3 sequence: CASRVNRVGTEAFF. CDR3 DNA: TGTGCCAGCAGAGTCAACAGGGTGGGCACTGAAGCTTTCTTT.

V gene TRBV12-3 or TRBV12-4 combines with J gene TRBJ2-7; D is perhaps TRBD1 (5 bases). This CDR3 has 11 amino acids. V shed 5 bases and J shed 4 bases, with 6 bases lying between them. In nucleotides, the CDR3 is TGTGCCAGCAGTGCAGGGTACGAGCAGTACTTC. Translating it yields CASSAGYEQYF.

J is TRBJ1-1 and V is TRBV6-5; the D is unclear. Trimming removed 2 bases at V and 0 bases at J, with 13 bases between. CDR3 length: 16 amino acids. CDR1 and CDR2 from the germline V gene are MNHEY and SVGAGI. CDR3 sequence (DNA): TGTGCCAGCAGTTACGGAGAGGGTCCCATGAACACTGAAGCTTTCTTT. It yields the protein CASSYGEGPMNTEAFF.

This clone has only a few counts. This CDR3 reads CASSLLVGTEAFF. CDR3 coding DNA: TGTGCCAGCAGCTTATTAGTTGGCACTGAAGCTTTCTTT. This rearrangement joins TRBV11-3 to TRBJ1-1; D call uncertain. CDR1 and CDR2 from the germline V gene are SGHNT and YENEEA. Trimming removed 2 bases at V and 4 bases at J, with 8 bases between. The CDR3 is made up of 13 amino acids.

This chain uses TRBV11-2 with TRBJ1-4; 10 bases are a match to TRBD1. The CDR3 covers 15 residues. After removal of 1 base from V and 7 bases from J, the junction contained 3 bases not matched to a gene. Germline CDR1 is SGHAT and CDR2 is FQNNGV. DNA for the CDR3: TGTGCCAGCAGCTTAGGACAGGGGGCCGGTGAAAAACTGTTTTTT. It codes for CASSLGQGAGEKLFF.

The chain carries TRBV7-2 and TRBJ1-1, with D possibly being TRBD1 (5 bases). The CDR3 contains 15 residues. CDR1 SGHTA and CDR2 FQGNSA come from the germline V gene. V was clipped by 3 bases and J by 0 bases, with 11 bases between them. In DNA form, the CDR3 reads TGTGCCAGCAGCTTGTCCCCGACAGTGAACACTGAAGCTTTCTTT. Amino acids: CASSLSPTVNTEAFF.

The rearrangement uses TRBV7-3 and TRBJ1-1; D gene uncertain. The V end was cut by 8 bases, the J end by 1 base, with 11 bases between. The CDR3 length is 13 residues. Per germline, CDR1 SGHTA and CDR2 FQGTGA. The CDR3 DNA sequence: TGTGCCAGCGAAGCGGTCCCGAACACTGAAGCTTTCTTT. Its protein is CASEAVPNTEAFF.

The chain couples TRBV7-2 to TRBJ2-7; no firm D call. CDR3 size: 12 residues. Germline V gene sequence: CDR1 SGHTA, CDR2 FQGNSA. Deletions cut 4 bases from V and 3 bases from J, with 7 bases between. The CDR3 reads CASSSGLYEQYF. CDR3 sequence (DNA): TGTGCCAGCAGCTCCGGTCTCTACGAGCAGTACTTC. Full variable domain (missing parts from reference TRBV7-2 and TRBJ2-7): GAGVSQSPSNKVTEKGKDVELRCDPISGHTALYWYRQSLGQGLEFLIYFQGNSAPDKSGLPSDRFSAERTGGSVSTLTIQRTQQEDSAVYLCASSSGLYEQYFGPGTRLTVT.

This sequence joins TRBV15 and TRBJ2-6, with 9 bases fitting TRBD1. Germline CDR1 LNHNV, CDR2 YYDKDF (reference sequence). V shed 9 bases and J 2 bases; nucleotides not matched to a gene: 5. CDR3 length: 15 amino acids. The CDR3 bases are TGTGCCACGGGACAGGGACCCACTGGGGCCAACGTCCTGACTTTC. This encodes CATGQGPTGANVLTF.

The V call is TRBV7-2, the J call TRBJ2-2, with a possible D match to TRBD2 (6 bases). V was shortened by 1 base and J by 4 bases, with 13 bases between the two germline ends. There are 16 residues in the CDR3. The germline gives CDR1 SGHTA, CDR2 FQGNSA. The CDR3 is CASSLGQGGGTGELFF. The CDR3 DNA is TGTGCCAGCAGCTTAGGGCAGGGAGGAGGCACCGGGGAGCTGTTTTTT.

The chain couples TRBV4-1 to TRBJ2-3; D might be TRBD2 (6 bases). The germline V gene has CDR1 MGHRA and CDR2 YSYEKL. The CDR3 sequence is 15 residues long. Trimming took off 0 bases at V and 5 bases at J, with 12 bases between the two ends. CDR3 sequence: CASSQDPRGGDTQYF. In DNA, the CDR3 is TGCGCCAGCAGCCAAGATCCACGGGGAGGAGATACGCAGTATTTT.

This rearrangement joins TRBV3-1 (or the pseudogene TRBV3-2) to TRBJ1-2; D is unclear. The CDR3 length is 17 residues. The V gene's germline CDR1 is LGHDT and CDR2 YNNKEL (reference sequence). Between the trimmed V and J ends, which lost 3 bases and 5 bases, there was a span of 22 bases. Written as DNA, the CDR3 is TGTGCCAGCAGCCAGCAGCCTGGATTTCGGAATGCGTATGGCTACACCTTC. It translates to CASSQQPGFRNAYGYTF.

V is TRBV2 and J is TRBJ2-2; no reliable D call. The CDR3 loop spans 13 amino acids. Per germline, CDR1 SNHLY and CDR2 FYNNEI. Trimming shortened V by 6 bases and J by 2 bases, and 7 bases separated the two germline ends. For the CDR3, the DNA is TGTGCCAGCAGGGCAGATAACACCGGGGAGCTGTTTTTT. Residues: CASRADNTGELFF.